Sequencing of this T cell receptor beta chain was carried out in a study of response to subunit inactivated influenza vaccine (dated by TCRdb to 2017 to 2018). Notes on the research overall: Deep quantitative profiling of the T cell receptor repertoire was used in the study to follow responses to a trivalent subunit inactivated influenza vaccine.

A few counts support this clonotype. This clone's antigen is unknown. Base-call qualities are not available, and no considerably larger clone is one nucleotide away. Including the terminal cysteine and phenylalanine, the CDR3 comprises 14 residues. Only CDR3 DNA is held: 42 bases, read in frame from base 1. V trim: 7 bases; J trim: 3 bases; unmatched bases: 3. CDR1 MDHEN and CDR2 SYDVKM were looked up in the germline V gene. General study outcomes and caveats: It was suggested by the authors that each seasonal influenza vaccination may recruit only a limited number of new T cells.

Receptors were amplified or captured by RT-PCR. The listed sequencing device is Illumina HiSeq 2500. TCRdb reanalyzed the raw reads on its own, using fastp at Q25 for trimming and MiXCR for clone calling, and kept in-frame beta chains. Each CDR3 protein appears once, grouped with its most common genes and DNA. This sample gives some 600,000 distinct CDR3 sequences in total; approximately 14% of them show up just once. The ten biggest clones cover less than 8.5% of the sample. Sequenced here: PBMCs from blood, sampled about 14 days before vaccination. This TCR was sampled from a man aged 50-59 years who received an inactivated influenza vaccine. Donor details come from another sample of the same person, matched by shared clones. The rearrangement joined TRBV28 to TRBJ2-3; 11 nucleotides in the junction match TRBD2. The CDR3 region has the sequence CASTTSGKTDTQYF. The bases are TGTGCCAGCACGACTAGCGGGAAAACAGATACGCAGTATTTT.